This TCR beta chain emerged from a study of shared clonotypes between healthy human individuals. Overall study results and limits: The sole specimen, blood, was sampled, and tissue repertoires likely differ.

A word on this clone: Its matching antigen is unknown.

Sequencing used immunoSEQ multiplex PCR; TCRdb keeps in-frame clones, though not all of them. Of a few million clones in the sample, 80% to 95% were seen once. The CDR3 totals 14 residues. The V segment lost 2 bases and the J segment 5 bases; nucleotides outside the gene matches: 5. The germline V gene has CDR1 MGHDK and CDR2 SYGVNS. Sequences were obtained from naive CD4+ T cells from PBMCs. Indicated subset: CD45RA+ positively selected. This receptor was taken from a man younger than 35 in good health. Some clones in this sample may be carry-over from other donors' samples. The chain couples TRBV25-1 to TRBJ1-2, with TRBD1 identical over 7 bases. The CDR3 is CASSEQTGNYGYTF. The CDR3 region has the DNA TGTGCCAGCAGTGAACAGACAGGGAATTATGGCTACACCTTC.